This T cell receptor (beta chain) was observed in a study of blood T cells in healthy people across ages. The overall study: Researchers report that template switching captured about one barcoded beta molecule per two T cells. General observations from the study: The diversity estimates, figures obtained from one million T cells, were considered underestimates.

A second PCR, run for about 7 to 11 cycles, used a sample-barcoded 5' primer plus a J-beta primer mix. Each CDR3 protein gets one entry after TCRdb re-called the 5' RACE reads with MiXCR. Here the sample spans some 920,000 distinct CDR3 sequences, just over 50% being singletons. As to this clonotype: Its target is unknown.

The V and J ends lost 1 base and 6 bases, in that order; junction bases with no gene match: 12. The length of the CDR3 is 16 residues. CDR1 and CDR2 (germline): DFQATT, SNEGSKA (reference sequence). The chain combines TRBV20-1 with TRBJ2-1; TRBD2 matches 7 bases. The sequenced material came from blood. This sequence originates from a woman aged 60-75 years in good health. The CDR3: CSARASAGDRVNEQFF. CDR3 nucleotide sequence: TGCAGTGCTAGAGCATCGGCGGGAGATCGGGTCAATGAGCAGTTCTTC.